A single sample gave rise to the 21 T cell receptor beta chains below, sequenced in a study of OX40 agonist ivuxolimab in advanced cancers. Some clones are missing from TCRdb's copy, which holds only in-frame ones; the method was immunoSEQ multiplex PCR. Here the sample spans 30,000 to 45,000 clones, 80% to 85% being singletons. The sample was CD4+ or CD8+ T cells sorted from blood, taken in a trial of the OX40 agonist ivuxolimab. Source of these receptors: an adult with an advanced solid tumor such as melanoma, head and neck, liver or kidney cancer.

This clone showed up just a few times. This CDR3 is CASSQDRGIRNTIYF. In nucleotides, the CDR3 is TGTGCCAGCAGCCAAGATCGAGGAATTCGAAACACCATATATTTT. The chain joins TRBV4-2 to TRBJ1-3; D ambiguous. The CDR3 has 15 amino acids. Germline lookup yields CDR1 LGHNA and CDR2 YNFKEQ. The V end was cut by 0 bases, the J end by 5 bases, with 11 bases between.

V usage is TRBV14 and J usage is TRBJ1-1; TRBD1 might be the D (5 bases). Germline CDR1 is SGHDN and CDR2 is FVKESK. V was cut by 1 base and J by 10 bases, with 13 bases left in between. The CDR3 is 13 amino acids. CDR3 sequence reads: CASSQGRQGGAFF. The CDR3 bases are TGTGCCAGCAGCCAAGGTAGGCAGGGAGGAGCTTTCTTT.

This chain uses TRBV5-8 with TRBJ2-7, with 8 bases aligning to TRBD1. The CDR3 has 16 residues. Germline CDR1 reads SGHTS; CDR2 reads YDEGEE. J gave up 5 bases and V 0 bases, and 10 bases lay outside the gene matches. CDR3 sequence reads: CASSLAGAGGYNEQYF. The DNA for the CDR3 is TGTGCCAGCAGCTTGGCGGGGGCAGGGGGCTACAACGAGCAGTACTTC. The variable domain in full, completed from reference TRBV5-8 and TRBJ2-7, reads EAGVTQSPTHLIKTRGQQATLRCSPISGHTSVYWYQQALGLGLQFLLWYDEGEERNRGNFPPRFSGRQFPNYSSELNVNALELEDSALYLCASSLAGAGGYNEQYFGPGTRLTVT.

The DNA of the CDR3 is TGTGCCAGCAGCTCAGCCGGGACTGGAGACAATGAGCAGTTCTTC. It yields the protein CASSSAGTGDNEQFF. The chain uses TRBV28 and TRBJ2-1; D possibly corresponds to TRBD2 (6 bases). CDR3 length: 15 residues. Trimming removed 6 bases from V and 5 bases from J, with 17 bases in between. Germline V CDR1 and CDR2: MDHEN, SYDVKM.

This chain connects TRBV7-6 to TRBJ2-2; D is perhaps TRBD1 (7 bases). Germline-derived CDR1 and CDR2 are SGHVS and FNYEAQ. This CDR3 is 19 amino acids long. The V gene lost 5 bases and the J gene lost 8 bases, with 30 bases spanning the gap. The CDR3 nucleotides are TGTGCCAGCAGCCCCTCCCCGGCAGGGGGGAAGTTTGGGGAGGGGGAGCTGTTTTTT. Protein sequence: CASSPSPAGGKFGEGELFF.

The chain is built from TRBV25-1 and TRBJ2-1; D perhaps matches TRBD1 (5 bases). In germline, CDR1 is MGHDK, CDR2 SYGVNS. The V and J ends lost 0 bases and 5 bases respectively, with 11 bases between them. The CDR3 runs to 15 residues. CDR3 sequence: CASSEYPGFHNEQFF. CDR3 nucleotide sequence: TGTGCCAGCAGTGAATATCCAGGGTTTCACAATGAGCAGTTCTTC.

The V call is TRBV6-5, the J call TRBJ2-7; D is perhaps TRBD2 (5 bases). The germline gives CDR1 MNHEY, CDR2 SVGAGI. The CDR3 spans 12 residues. V was trimmed by 8 bases and J by 3 bases, leaving 11 bases between them. CDR3 DNA sequence: TGTGCCAGCCAAACTAGGCTCTACGAGCAGTACTTC. It encodes CASQTRLYEQYF.

The chain joins TRBV2 to TRBJ2-5, with D perhaps TRBD1 (6 bases). The CDR3 spans 15 residues. Trimming stripped 0 bases from V and 6 bases from J, with 14 bases between. Germline-derived CDR1 and CDR2 are SNHLY and FYNNEI. CDR3 loop: CASSEALTGSQTQYF. As DNA, the CDR3 is TGTGCCAGCAGTGAAGCGCTTACAGGGTCACAGACCCAGTACTTC.

The gene calls are TRBV30 and TRBJ2-1, with 7 nucleotides matching TRBD2. The CDR3 has 12 residues. Germline V lookup: CDR1 GTSNPN, CDR2 SVGIG (reference sequence). J lost 6 bases, V lost 4 bases, and 3 bases had no gene match. CDR3 DNA: TGTGCCTGGACTAGCGGTGGCAATGAGCAGTTCTTC. This codes for CAWTSGGNEQFF.

The gene calls are TRBV7-9 and TRBJ2-7; D not certain. There are 13 residues in the CDR3. The germline CDR1 and CDR2 sequences are SEHNR and FQNEAQ (reference sequence). The V gene lost 2 bases and the J gene lost 6 bases, with 11 bases spanning the gap. The CDR3 reads CASSLNVRGEQYF. DNA for the CDR3: TGTGCCAGCAGCTTAAATGTGAGAGGCGAGCAGTACTTC.

This chain joins TRBV6-5 and TRBJ2-1, with 9 bases that match TRBD1. CDR1 is MNHEY and CDR2 is SVGAGI in the germline V gene. This CDR3 is 13 amino acids long. J gave up 6 bases and V 7 bases, and 4 bases lay outside the gene matches. The CDR3, as DNA: TGTGCCAGCACCCGGACAGGGGCCAATGAGCAGTTCTTC. This sequence encodes CASTRTGANEQFF.

The J gene is TRBJ1-2, the V gene TRBV6-5; 7 nucleotides match TRBD1. J lost 8 bases, V lost 5 bases, and 8 bases had no gene match. Germline V lookup: CDR1 MNHEY, CDR2 SVGAGI. The CDR3 is made up of 13 amino acids. The CDR3 DNA reads TGTGCCAGCAGTCCTACAGGGGTAGAGGGCTACACCTTC. Translation gives CASSPTGVEGYTF.

This chain links TRBV7-2 with TRBJ2-1; D gene ambiguous. The germline gives CDR1 SGHTA, CDR2 FQGNSA. V gave up 3 bases and J gave up 3 bases, with 3 bases separating them. The CDR3 covers 12 residues. CDR3 region: CASSFRYNEQFF. The DNA of the CDR3 is TGTGCCAGCAGCTTCCGCTACAATGAGCAGTTCTTC. Drawing the rest from reference TRBV7-2 and TRBJ2-1, the complete variable domain is GAGVSQSPSNKVTEKGKDVELRCDPISGHTALYWYRQSLGQGLEFLIYFQGNSAPDKSGLPSDRFSAERTGGSVSTLTIQRTQQEDSAVYLCASSFRYNEQFFGPGTRLTVL.

The genes are TRBV28 and TRBJ1-3, with 8 nucleotides matching TRBD1. Unmatched junction bases numbered 8, after V lost 1 base and J lost 6 bases. The CDR3 runs 16 residues. The germline V gene has CDR1 MDHEN and CDR2 SYDVKM. CDR3 amino acids: CASSLYGQGPKNTIYF. DNA for the CDR3: TGTGCCAGCAGTTTATACGGACAGGGCCCCAAAAACACCATATATTTT.

The rearrangement uses TRBV27 and TRBJ1-5, with 7 nucleotides matching TRBD1. CDR3 length: 17 amino acids. Trimming removed 4 bases from V and 5 bases from J; junction bases left unmatched: 14. Per germline, CDR1 MNHEY and CDR2 SMNVEV (reference sequence). CDR3 region: CASSSRRQGARDQPQHF. In DNA, the CDR3 is TGTGCCAGCAGTTCCCGAAGACAGGGTGCGAGGGATCAGCCCCAGCATTTT.

The chain carries TRBV6-5 and TRBJ1-5; D may be TRBD1 (5 bases). This CDR3 has 14 amino acids. The V end was cut by 6 bases, the J end by 7 bases, with 16 bases between. Germline values: CDR1 MNHEY, CDR2 SVGAGI. The DNA for the CDR3 is TGTGCCAGCAGCCGAGACCCCCAGGGACAGCCCCAGCATTTT. Translation gives CASSRDPQGQPQHF.

The V call is TRBV10-1, the J call TRBJ2-5; 9 positions agree with TRBD1. Germline-derived CDR1 and CDR2 are WNHNN and SYGVQD (reference sequence). The CDR3 is made up of 13 amino acids. V lost 6 bases and J lost 5; bases outside the gene matches: 4. The CDR3 spells CASRAGTGETQYF. The CDR3 nucleotides are TGCGCCAGCAGGGCCGGGACAGGGGAGACCCAGTACTTC.

This sequence joins TRBV7-2 and TRBJ2-1, with TRBD2 as a possible D gene (6 bases). The CDR3 covers 14 residues. Germline-derived CDR1 and CDR2 are SGHTA and FQGNSA. Trimming removed 3 bases from V and 10 bases from J, with 16 bases in between. CDR3 amino acids: CASSFSAGTQEQFF. The CDR3 DNA reads as TGTGCCAGCAGCTTCAGCGCCGGGACTCAGGAGCAGTTCTTC.

The chain recombines TRBV7-2 with TRBJ2-7; 8 positions match TRBD2. V shed 2 bases, J shed 3 bases, and the junction held 3 bases outside the gene matches. Germline V gives CDR1 SGHTA, CDR2 FQGNSA. The CDR3 has 14 residues. The CDR3 loop reads CASSLSGGNYEQYF. In nucleotides, the CDR3 is TGTGCCAGCAGCTTAAGCGGGGGTAACTACGAGCAGTACTTC.

The rearrangement joins TRBV6-5 to TRBJ1-4; TRBD1 might be the D (5 bases). V was pared by 5 bases and J by 7 bases, with 14 bases between. The CDR3 loop spans 14 amino acids. From germline, CDR1 is MNHEY and CDR2 SVGAGI. DNA for the CDR3: TGTGCCAGCAGTCTCCGGGGGGAGGCTGAAAAACTGTTTTTT. Translation: CASSLRGEAEKLFF.

The gene calls are TRBV27 and TRBJ2-6, with D unresolved. The germline V gene has CDR1 MNHEY and CDR2 SMNVEV (reference sequence). Trimming removed 3 bases from V and 4 bases from J, with 13 bases in between. The CDR3 consists of 16 residues. CDR3 bases: TGTGCCAGCAGTTTTTATGCATCCCAAGGGGCCAACGTCCTGACTTTC. This gives the protein CASSFYASQGANVLTF.